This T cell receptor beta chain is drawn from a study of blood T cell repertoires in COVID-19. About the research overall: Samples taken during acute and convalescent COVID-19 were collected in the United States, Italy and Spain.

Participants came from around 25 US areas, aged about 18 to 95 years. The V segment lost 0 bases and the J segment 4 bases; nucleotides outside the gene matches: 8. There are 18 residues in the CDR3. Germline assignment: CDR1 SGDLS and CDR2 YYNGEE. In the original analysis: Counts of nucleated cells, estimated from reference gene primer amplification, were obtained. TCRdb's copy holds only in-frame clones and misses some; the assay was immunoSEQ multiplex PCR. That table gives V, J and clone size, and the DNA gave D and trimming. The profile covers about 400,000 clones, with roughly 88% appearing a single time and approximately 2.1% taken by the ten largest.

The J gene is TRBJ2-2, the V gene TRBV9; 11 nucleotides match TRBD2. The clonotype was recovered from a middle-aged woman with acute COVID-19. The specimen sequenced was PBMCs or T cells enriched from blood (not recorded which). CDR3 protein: CASSVELAGGPGTGELFF. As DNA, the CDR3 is TGTGCCAGCAGCGTAGAATTAGCGGGGGGGCCGGGCACCGGGGAGCTGTTTTTT.